This passage covers 32 T cell receptor beta chains from one sample sequenced in a study of T cell responses to AZD1222 COVID-19 vaccine (dated by TCRdb to the early 2020s). Library preparation employed the immunoSEQ multiplex PCR assay. In TCRdb, the immuneACCESS table is reduced to in-frame sequences with V and J assigned. These tables do not hold every clone; where another copy was compared, an unresolved V gene accounts for under half, and the others remain unexplained. The sample has 110,000 to 150,000 clones on record, approximately 90% of them singletons. The ten largest clonotypes hold roughly 3.7% of the sample. Interpreted using the paper, the time point label stands for: baseline before first vaccination. The sample consisted of peripheral blood, taken on day 0 of AZD1222 vaccination. The receptors stem from an adult in good health.

The rearrangement links TRBV28 to TRBJ1-2, with TRBD1 matching over 9 bases. J lost 8 bases, V lost 6 bases, and 7 bases had no gene match. Germline loops: CDR1 MDHEN, CDR2 SYDVKM. The CDR3 is 13 residues long. The DNA of the CDR3 is TGTGCCAGCAGAGTACAGGGGGCGACGGGCTACACCTTC. Protein: CASRVQGATGYTF.

This chain uses TRBV5-4 with TRBJ2-2, with 11 bases identical to TRBD1. V trimming: 5 bases; J trimming: 1 base; junction bases outside the gene matches: 7. The CDR3 has 17 amino acids. Germline V lookup: CDR1 SGHNT, CDR2 YYREEE (reference sequence). The CDR3: CASRVPGQGVNTGELFF. The CDR3 DNA is TGTGCCAGCAGAGTACCGGGACAGGGGGTGAACACCGGGGAGCTGTTTTTT.

This sequence joins TRBV10-1 and TRBJ2-2; weak D call: TRBD1 (5 bases). V lost 6 bases and J lost 8, with 16 bases in between. Germline assignment: CDR1 WNHNN and CDR2 SYGVQD (reference sequence). This CDR3 region has 14 residues. This CDR3 reads CASSDLARGGELFF. The CDR3 coding sequence is TGCGCCAGCAGCGACCTTGCAAGGGGAGGGGAGCTGTTTTTT.

The CDR3 here is CASSYLPGALNSPLHF. The CDR3 DNA sequence: TGTGCCAGCAGTTACCTCCCGGGGGCGCTGAATTCACCCCTCCACTTT. The chain couples TRBV6-5 to TRBJ1-6; D possibly corresponds to TRBD1 (6 bases). Trimming took off 2 bases at V and 7 bases at J, with 15 bases between the two ends. Germline V lookup: CDR1 MNHEY, CDR2 SVGAGI. CDR3 length: 16 amino acids.

The chain has TRBV18 and TRBJ2-5; D ambiguous. The CDR3 runs 14 residues. Germline V gene lookup returns CDR1 KGHSH and CDR2 LQKENI. Trimming took 0 bases from V and 2 from J, leaving 7 bases between them. The CDR3 loop is CASSPPSQQETQYF. The CDR3 coding sequence is TGTGCCAGCTCACCACCATCACAGCAAGAGACCCAGTACTTC.

The chain has TRBV6-5 and TRBJ2-7; perhaps TRBD1 as D (6 bases). The CDR3 contains 14 residues. CDR1 and CDR2 from the germline V gene are MNHEY and SVGAGI. Trimming stripped 2 bases from V and 4 bases from J, with 12 bases between. DNA of the CDR3: TGTGCCAGCAGTTACGCGGGCCAGGGGTACGAGCAGTACTTC. It codes for CASSYAGQGYEQYF.

The chain carries TRBV25-1 and TRBJ1-2; no definite D call. CDR1 is MGHDK and CDR2 is SYGVNS in the germline V gene. The CDR3 has 14 amino acids. With 0 bases removed from V and 7 bases from J, the gap between germline ends came to 12 bases. This CDR3 reads CASSEYPGFLGYTF. The CDR3 region has the DNA TGTGCCAGCAGTGAATATCCGGGGTTTCTTGGCTACACCTTC.

CDR3 loop: CSVVEGTGELFF. The CDR3 coding sequence is TGCAGCGTTGTAGAGGGCACCGGGGAGCTGTTTTTT. The rearrangement links TRBV29-1 to TRBJ2-2, with D perhaps TRBD2 (5 bases). Germline CDR1 SQVTM, CDR2 ANQGSEA. V gave up 4 bases and J gave up 4 bases, with 7 bases separating them. The CDR3 is 12 amino acids.

V usage is TRBV15 and J usage is TRBJ2-5; 9 nucleotides agree with TRBD1. Looked up from germline, CDR1 is LNHNV and CDR2 is YYDKDF (reference sequence). The CDR3 runs to 16 residues. Losses at the gene ends were 1 base for V and 1 base for J; bases not matched to a gene: 4. CDR3 sequence: CATSRGNRGPQETQYF. DNA of the CDR3: TGTGCCACCAGCAGAGGGAACAGGGGGCCCCAAGAGACCCAGTACTTC.

The chain links TRBV19 to TRBJ1-5; 10 bases align to TRBD1. In germline, CDR1 is LNHDA, CDR2 SQIVND (reference sequence). This CDR3 has 13 residues. Losses at the gene ends were 9 bases for V and 6 bases for J; bases not matched to a gene: 5. The CDR3 spells CASQDRGIQPQHF. CDR3 DNA sequence: TGTGCCAGCCAGGACAGGGGGATTCAGCCCCAGCATTTT.

J is TRBJ2-1 and V is TRBV7-2, with 10 bases aligning to TRBD2. The CDR3 covers 15 residues. Germline V gives CDR1 SGHTA, CDR2 FQGNSA. V shed 5 bases and J 11 bases; nucleotides not matched to a gene: 12. CDR3: CASSLSSGGSMQQFF. In nucleotides, the CDR3 is TGTGCCAGCAGCCTATCTAGCGGGGGTTCTATGCAGCAGTTCTTC.

The chain has TRBV6-5 and TRBJ1-5; weak D call: TRBD1 (5 bases). The CDR3 sequence is 15 residues long. Trimming pared 8 bases from V and 6 bases from J, leaving 20 bases between. Germline V gene sequence: CDR1 MNHEY, CDR2 SVGAGI. In DNA form, the CDR3 reads TGTGCCAGCTCTTCGCAGGGAGGGGTGGGTCAGCCCCAGCATTTT. This translates into CASSSQGGVGQPQHF.

The chain employs TRBV20-1 and TRBJ2-1; TRBD2 matches at 10 bases. Per germline, CDR1 DFQATT and CDR2 SNEGSKA (reference sequence). The CDR3 contains 15 residues. J lost 7 bases, V lost 3 bases, and 9 bases had no gene match. The CDR3 DNA sequence: TGCAGTGCTAGTAAGGGCCTAGCGGGAGTAAATGAGCAGTTCTTC. Translation: CSASKGLAGVNEQFF.

The chain carries TRBV2 and TRBJ1-1; TRBD1 is a possible D gene (5 bases). Trimming shortened V by 8 bases and J by 0 bases, and 10 bases separated the two germline ends. This CDR3 has 13 residues. Germline values: CDR1 SNHLY, CDR2 FYNNEI. CDR3 nucleotide sequence: TGTGCCAGCGTCGAGGGGATGAACACTGAAGCTTTCTTT. Translating it yields CASVEGMNTEAFF. Full variable domain (remainder filled in from reference TRBV2 and TRBJ1-1): EPEVTQTPSHQVTQMGQEVILRCVPISNHLYFYWYRQILGQKVEFLVSFYNNEISEKSEIFDDQFSVERPDGSNFTLKIRSTKLEDSAMYFCASVEGMNTEAFFGQGTRLTVV.

V and J are TRBV7-2 and TRBJ2-3; TRBD2 is a possible D gene (5 bases). V lost 5 bases and J lost 0, with 12 bases in between. The CDR3 length is 15 residues. The germline CDR1 and CDR2 sequences are SGHTA and FQGNSA. The CDR3 DNA sequence: TGTGCCAGCAGCCGGGGTTGGCAAAGCACAGATACGCAGTATTTT. Its translation: CASSRGWQSTDTQYF.

J is TRBJ2-1 and V is TRBV5-4, with TRBD2 matching 8 bases. The CDR3 contains 13 residues. Germline CDR1 SGHNT, CDR2 YYREEE (reference sequence). V lost 9 bases to trimming and J lost 2 bases; unmatched junction nucleotides: 4. The CDR3 bases are TGTGCCATCCAGACTAGCGCCTACAATGAGCAGTTCTTC. This codes for CAIQTSAYNEQFF.

The chain is built from TRBV10-1 and TRBJ2-7; D is unresolved. Looked up from germline, CDR1 is WNHNN and CDR2 is SYGVQD (reference sequence). This CDR3 comprises 12 residues. Trimming shortened V by 6 bases and J by 3 bases, and 9 bases separated the two germline ends. CDR3 loop: CASSSNDYEQYF. The CDR3 DNA sequence: TGCGCCAGCAGCTCAAACGACTACGAGCAGTACTTC.

The CDR3, as DNA: TGTGCCAGCAGCTTAGGGGTGACCTCGTACGAGCAGTACTTC. Its translation: CASSLGVTSYEQYF. The chain is built from TRBV7-8 and TRBJ2-7; D unresolved. CDR3 size: 14 residues. Germline CDR1 is SGHVS and CDR2 is FQNEAQ. V was pared by 1 base and J by 4 bases, with 11 bases between. Full variable domain (missing parts from reference TRBV7-8 and TRBJ2-7): GAGVSQSPRYKVAKRGQDVALRCDPISGHVSLFWYQQALGQGPEFLTYFQNEAQLDKSGLPSDRFFAERPEGSVSTLKIQRTQQEDSAVYLCASSLGVTSYEQYFGPGTRLTVT.

The chain employs TRBV7-9 and TRBJ2-1; 10 nucleotides line up with TRBD2. CDR3 size: 17 residues. The J segment lost 3 bases and the V segment lost 1 base, leaving 6 bases of the junction unmatched. Germline V gene lookup returns CDR1 SEHNR and CDR2 FQNEAQ (reference sequence). The CDR3 DNA reads as TGTGCCAGCAGCTTAGAAGAGCTAGCGGGAGTCTACAATGAGCAGTTCTTC. Translated, it gives CASSLEELAGVYNEQFF. The entire variable domain, with the rest obtained from reference TRBV7-9 and TRBJ2-1, is as follows: DTGVSQNPRHKITKRGQNVTFRCDPISEHNRLYWYRQTLGQGPEFLTYFQNEAQLEKSRLLSDRFSAERPKGSFSTLEIQRTEQGDSAMYLCASSLEELAGVYNEQFFGPGTRLTVL.

CDR3 bases: TGTGCCAGCAGTTTTTGGGGAACGAACACTGAAGCTTTCTTT. Translated, it gives CASSFWGTNTEAFF. The chain combines TRBV27 with TRBJ1-1; no clear D. Trimming took 3 bases from V and 1 from J, leaving 9 bases between them. The CDR3 is made up of 14 amino acids. Germline lookup yields CDR1 MNHEY and CDR2 SMNVEV (reference sequence).

A single count supports this clone. The chain recombines TRBV18 with TRBJ2-3, with TRBD2 matching over 11 bases. The germline V gene encodes CDR1 KGHSH and CDR2 LQKENI. This CDR3 comprises 14 residues. With 6 bases clipped from V and 6 bases from J, the junction kept 5 bases outside the gene matches. As DNA, the CDR3 is TGTGCCAGCTCGGGGACTAGCGGAATCGATACGCAGTATTTT. It is translated as CASSGTSGIDTQYF. Filled out from reference TRBV18 and TRBJ2-3, the complete variable domain reads NAGVMQNPRHLVRRRGQEARLRCSPMKGHSHVYWYRQLPEEGLKFMVYLQKENIIDESGMPKERFSAEFPKEGPSILRIQQVVRGDSAAYFCASSGTSGIDTQYFGPGTRLTVL.

This clone has a handful of counts. This chain links TRBV5-1 with TRBJ2-6; D gene ambiguous. In germline, CDR1 is SGHRS, CDR2 YFSETQ. This CDR3 contains 18 residues. Trimming removed 4 bases from V and 0 bases from J, with 17 bases in between. CDR3 nucleotides: TGCGCCAGCAGCCCACCGGGCCCCAGGAGCTCTGGGGCCAACGTCCTGACTTTC. Amino acids: CASSPPGPRSSGANVLTF. Combining the CDR3 with reference TRBV5-1 and TRBJ2-6 gives the whole variable domain KAGVTQTPRYLIKTRGQQVTLSCSPISGHRSVSWYQQTPGQGLQFLFEYFSETQRNKGNFPGRFSGRQFSNSRSEMNVSTLELGDSALYLCASSPPGPRSSGANVLTFGAGSRLTVL.

V gene TRBV19 combines with J gene TRBJ2-3; the D gene could be TRBD1 or TRBD2 (5 bases each). The germline V gene encodes CDR1 LNHDA and CDR2 SQIVND (reference sequence). Trimming took off 7 bases at V and 6 bases at J, with 17 bases between the two ends. The CDR3 is 14 amino acids. In nucleotides, the CDR3 is TGTGCCAGTACCCCCGAGGGGCTAACGGATACGCAGTATTTT. Its protein is CASTPEGLTDTQYF.

This sequence joins TRBV21-1 and TRBJ1-2; the table's D call TRBD1 went unverified against the DNA. TRBV21-1 is tagged as a pseudogene. The CDR3 has 14 residues. Here the CDR3 reads CASRTGGCNYGYTF. In DNA form, the CDR3 reads TGTGCCAGCAGAACAGGGGGCTGTAACTATGGCTACACCTTC.

This chain connects TRBV19 to TRBJ1-5; no firm D call. With 3 bases removed from V and 2 bases from J, the gap between germline ends came to 11 bases. The length of the CDR3 is 15 residues. Germline CDR1 is LNHDA and CDR2 is SQIVND (reference sequence). CDR3 in DNA: TGTGCCAGTAGTATCGGGCGGTATGGCAATCAGCCCCAGCATTTT. It is translated as CASSIGRYGNQPQHF. Filled out from reference TRBV19 and TRBJ1-5, the complete variable domain reads DGGITQSPKYLFRKEGQNVTLSCEQNLNHDAMYWYRQDPGQGLRLIYYSQIVNDFQKGDIAEGYSVSREKKESFPLTVTSAQKNPTAFYLCASSIGRYGNQPQHFGDGTRLSIL.

This clone was observed once. This sequence joins TRBV5-1 and TRBJ2-4, with 7 bases aligning to TRBD2. The CDR3 contains 15 residues. With V trimmed by 0 bases and J by 8 bases, 8 bases remained unmatched. Germline-derived CDR1 and CDR2 are SGHRS and YFSETQ. CDR3 residues: CASSLARAGRDIQYF. The CDR3 DNA reads as TGCGCCAGCAGCTTGGCTCGTGCAGGGAGGGACATTCAGTACTTC.

This clone was detected only once. This rearrangement joins TRBV6-5 to TRBJ2-1; TRBD1 matches 9 bases. After removal of 6 bases from V and 7 bases from J, the junction contained 7 bases not matched to a gene. CDR1 is MNHEY and CDR2 is SVGAGI in the germline V gene. The CDR3 has 14 residues. CDR3 DNA sequence: TGTGCCAGCAGACCCGGGACAGGGCAGAATGAGCAGTTCTTC. Translating it yields CASRPGTGQNEQFF.

This clone is a singleton in its sample. This rearrangement joins TRBV24-1 to TRBJ2-1, with 16 bases fitting TRBD2. Looked up from germline, CDR1 is KGHDR and CDR2 is SFDVKD. Losses at the gene ends were 9 bases for V and 7 bases for J; bases not matched to a gene: 8. This CDR3 spans 16 amino acids. The CDR3 coding sequence is TGTGCCACCGGGACTAGCGGGAGGGCGGTGAGGAATGAGCAGTTCTTC. This codes for CATGTSGRAVRNEQFF.

The chain employs TRBV15 and TRBJ1-1; no clear D gene. Per the germline V gene, CDR1 is LNHNV and CDR2 is YYDKDF (reference sequence). V was cut by 6 bases and J by 4 bases, with 12 bases left in between. The CDR3 extends over 13 amino acids. The CDR3 sequence is CATSSARGTEAFF. Here the CDR3 DNA reads TGTGCCACCAGTAGTGCCAGAGGCACTGAAGCTTTCTTT.

This chain links TRBV4-2 with TRBJ2-2, with D perhaps given as TRBD1 or TRBD2 (5 bases each). The CDR3 contains 16 residues. V gave up 0 bases and J gave up 4 bases, with 12 bases separating them. Looked up from germline, CDR1 is LGHNA and CDR2 is YNFKEQ. Here the CDR3 DNA reads TGTGCCAGCAGCCAAGAGAATCAGAGGGGCACCGGGGAGCTGTTTTTT. Its translation is CASSQENQRGTGELFF.

The V and J genes are TRBV5-4 and TRBJ2-3; D not resolved. Trimming left V 0 bases short and J 4 bases short, with 15 bases between. Germline CDR1 is SGHNT and CDR2 is YYREEE (reference sequence). The CDR3 sequence is 16 residues long. CDR3 loop: CASSLVGPGVSDTQYF. The CDR3 DNA reads TGTGCCAGCAGCTTGGTCGGTCCAGGAGTATCAGATACGCAGTATTTT. Combining the CDR3 with reference TRBV5-4 and TRBJ2-3 gives the whole variable domain ETGVTQSPTHLIKTRGQQVTLRCSSQSGHNTVSWYQQALGQGPQFIFQYYREEENGRGNFPPRFSGLQFPNYSSELNVNALELDDSALYLCASSLVGPGVSDTQYFGPGTRLTVL.

This clone was seen a handful of times. This specimen includes other DNA sequences encoding the same CDR3. The chain carries TRBV5-4 and TRBJ2-5; D not resolved. Trimming removed 3 bases from V and 3 bases from J, with 3 bases in between. The V gene's germline CDR1 is SGHNT and CDR2 YYREEE (reference sequence). The CDR3 spans 11 residues. CDR3 region: CASSSKETQYF. In DNA, the CDR3 is TGTGCCAGCAGCTCCAAAGAGACCCAGTACTTC.